This T cell receptor beta chain appears in the sequencing data of a study of beta chain features in type 1 diabetes. CD4+ naive, central memory, regulatory and stem cell-like memory subsets were isolated by sorting on CD45RO/CCR7/CD25/CD127/CD95/CD27. This CDR3 contains 14 residues. The trim removed 3 bases at V and 13 bases at J, leaving 11 bases unmatched. Germline CDR1 reads SGHDT; CDR2 reads YYEEEE. Of the isolated RNA, all was reverse transcribed, and so the sequenced material was expressed TCRB transcripts. Produced via immunoSEQ multiplex PCR; TCRdb's table is partial and in-frame only. The sample shows more than 140,000 clones, roughly 9.3% of them seen only once.

The specimen was central memory CD4+ T cells from blood. The rearrangement joins TRBV5-6 to TRBJ1-4; 8 bases fit TRBD1. The TCR sequence derives from a woman aged 40 to 50 in good health. The CDR3 sequence: CASSSIAGGEGLFF. CDR3 bases: TGTGCCAGCAGCTCAATAGCAGGGGGCGAGGGACTGTTTTTT.